Below, 30 T cell receptor beta chains from the same sample are listed, as sequenced in a study of vaccination effects on CD4 cells after COVID-19. Data came from immunoSEQ multiplex PCR; TCRdb stores just in-frame clones and leaves some out. In the table there are fewer than 55,000 clones, roughly three quarters of which are singletons. These receptors' antigens are unknown. An approximately nine-day culture period preceded the isolation of CD4+ T cells. All participants had two doses of either the BNT162b2 or mRNA-1273 vaccine. The source was CD4+ T cells from PBMCs cultured without peptide, collected after COVID-19 vaccination. The receptors originated from a human donor who received a COVID-19 vaccine.

The genes are TRBV20-1 and TRBJ1-1, with D unclear. Trimming took 3 bases from V and 1 from J, leaving 6 bases between them. Germline V lookup: CDR1 DFQATT, CDR2 SNEGSKA (reference sequence). The CDR3 has 12 amino acids. The CDR3 reads CSASSRNTEAFF. CDR3 nucleotide sequence: TGCAGTGCTAGTAGCCGGAACACTGAAGCTTTCTTT.

This clone was detected a few times. The rearrangement links TRBV7-2 to TRBJ1-2; D gene uncertain. Trimming took off 2 bases at V and 3 bases at J, with 10 bases between the two ends. CDR3 length equals 14 residues. The V gene's germline CDR1 is SGHTA and CDR2 FQGNSA. CDR3 in amino acids: CASSLSRADYGYTF. The CDR3 coding sequence is TGTGCCAGCAGCTTATCTAGGGCGGACTATGGCTACACCTTC. Supplemented by reference TRBV7-2 and TRBJ1-2, the full variable domain reads GAGVSQSPSNKVTEKGKDVELRCDPISGHTALYWYRQSLGQGLEFLIYFQGNSAPDKSGLPSDRFSAERTGGSVSTLTIQRTQQEDSAVYLCASSLSRADYGYTFGSGTRLTVV.

The CDR3 is CASKRPTGQETQYF. In DNA, the CDR3 is TGTGCCAGCAAACGACCGACCGGGCAAGAGACCCAGTACTTC. The chain combines TRBV6-5 with TRBJ2-5; D ambiguous. Trimming took 7 bases from V and 2 from J, leaving 14 bases between them. The length of the CDR3 is 14 residues. Per the germline V gene, CDR1 is MNHEY and CDR2 is SVGAGI.

J is TRBJ1-3 and V is TRBV6-6, with 10 bases fitting TRBD1. The CDR3 sequence is 15 residues long. V was clipped by 2 bases and J by 8 bases; unmatched bases: 6. The germline CDR1 and CDR2 sequences are MNHNY and SVGAGI (reference sequence). DNA for the CDR3: TGTGCCAGCAGTTACGGGGGACAGGGGTCGGACACCATATATTTT. This sequence encodes CASSYGGQGSDTIYF.

The J gene is TRBJ2-7, the V gene TRBV14; TRBD1 agrees at 9 bases. V was clipped by 6 bases and J by 5 bases; unmatched bases: 11. Germline-derived CDR1 and CDR2 are SGHDN and FVKESK. This CDR3 spans 15 amino acids. The CDR3 region is CASRRAGTGPHEQYF. The CDR3 DNA follows: TGTGCCAGCAGGCGAGCCGGGACAGGGCCCCACGAGCAGTACTTC.

V usage is TRBV7-9 and J usage is TRBJ2-7; 7 bases match TRBD2. Germline V gene data show CDR1 as SEHNR and CDR2 as FQNEAQ (reference sequence). The CDR3 extends over 13 amino acids. V lost 7 bases and J lost 3; bases outside the gene matches: 6. The CDR3 loop reads CASNSGGIYEQYF. The DNA of the CDR3 is TGTGCCAGCAACTCCGGGGGGATCTACGAGCAGTACTTC.

This clone was observed a handful of times. The chain couples TRBV4-1 to TRBJ1-2; a possible D gene is TRBD1 (6 bases). V shed 2 bases and J shed 4 bases, with 14 bases lying between them. The CDR3 sequence is 15 residues long. From germline, CDR1 is MGHRA and CDR2 YSYEKL. CDR3 in amino acids: CASSQRTGLGYGYTF. CDR3 DNA: TGCGCCAGCAGCCAAAGAACAGGGCTCGGCTATGGCTACACCTTC.

The chain recombines TRBV10-1 with TRBJ2-7; 7 nucleotides agree with TRBD1. Germline V gene sequence: CDR1 WNHNN, CDR2 SYGVQD (reference sequence). The J segment lost 0 bases and the V segment lost 2 bases, leaving 10 bases of the junction unmatched. The CDR3 has 17 residues. Here the CDR3 DNA reads TGCGCCAGCAGTGAGACATATACCGGGACAGTCTCCTACGAGCAGTACTTC. Protein: CASSETYTGTVSYEQYF.

The V call is TRBV7-9, the J call TRBJ1-3; D remains ambiguous. The V end lost 2 bases, the J end lost 0 bases, and 5 bases lay between the germline ends. In germline, CDR1 is SEHNR, CDR2 FQNEAQ (reference sequence). The CDR3 length is 14 residues. The CDR3 protein is CASSLSISGNTIYF. In DNA, the CDR3 is TGTGCCAGCAGCTTATCAATCTCTGGAAACACCATATATTTT.

The rearrangement uses TRBV7-9 and TRBJ1-1, with a possible D match to TRBD1 (5 bases). The ends were cut back, 0 bases at V and 4 bases at J, with 12 bases in the middle. The CDR3 runs to 15 residues. Germline-derived CDR1 and CDR2 are SEHNR and FQNEAQ (reference sequence). The CDR3 here is CASSLALQAGTEAFF. As DNA, the CDR3 is TGTGCCAGCAGCTTAGCTCTACAGGCGGGCACTGAAGCTTTCTTT.

This clone occurred a few times. V is TRBV5-4 and J is TRBJ1-1; 8 positions agree with TRBD1. This CDR3 region has 15 residues. Germline V CDR1 and CDR2: SGHNT, YYREEE (reference sequence). V lost 5 bases, J lost 0 bases, and 6 bases stayed unmatched. As DNA, the CDR3 is TGTGCCAGCAGGGACAGGGTGAGTTTGAACACTGAAGCTTTCTTT. Translated, it gives CASRDRVSLNTEAFF.

The V gene is TRBV4-2, the J gene TRBJ2-7, with D perhaps TRBD1 (6 bases). The V and J ends lost 5 bases and 6 bases respectively, with 17 bases between them. The CDR3 loop spans 14 amino acids. Germline V lookup: CDR1 LGHNA, CDR2 YNFKEQ. CDR3 region: CASSETGTPLEQYF. The CDR3, as DNA: TGTGCCAGCAGCGAAACCGGGACACCCCTCGAGCAGTACTTC.

The genes are TRBV7-9 and TRBJ2-7; D gene ambiguous. CDR1 and CDR2 (germline): SEHNR, FQNEAQ (reference sequence). This CDR3 has 14 residues. The V end lost 1 base, the J end lost 7 bases, and 14 bases lay between the germline ends. The CDR3 sequence is CASSLVTRASEQYF. Written as DNA, the CDR3 is TGTGCCAGCAGCTTAGTAACTCGGGCGTCAGAGCAGTACTTC.

V usage is TRBV21-1 and J usage is TRBJ2-2; the D segment call TRBD2 is taken from the table without a DNA check. TRBV21-1 is given as a pseudogene. The CDR3 runs to 16 residues. The CDR3 DNA reads as TGTGCCAGCAGCAAAGTGCGGCCCCCGAACACCGGGGAGCTGTTTTTT. Encoded protein: CASSKVRPPNTGELFF.

Only a few counts were recorded for this clone. This chain uses TRBV5-4 with TRBJ2-2; D is unclear. Trimming removed 2 bases from V and 2 bases from J, with 7 bases in between. This CDR3 region has 14 residues. CDR1 is SGHNT, CDR2 YYREEE, per germline (reference sequence). The CDR3 nucleotides read TGTGCCAGCAGCTTCATCGGTAACACCGGGGAGCTGTTTTTT. It encodes CASSFIGNTGELFF.

This clone has just a few counts. The CDR3 DNA sequence: TGTGCCAGCAGCGTAGGGACGGTTCGGGAGACCCAGTACTTC. Translation: CASSVGTVRETQYF. The chain employs TRBV9 and TRBJ2-5; no clear D. Deletions cut 0 bases from V and 5 bases from J, with 11 bases between. Germline values: CDR1 SGDLS, CDR2 YYNGEE. This CDR3 has 14 residues.

The chain combines TRBV6-6 with TRBJ2-2, with D hard to call. The V gene's germline CDR1 is MNHNY and CDR2 SVGAGI (reference sequence). Trimming took off 4 bases at V and 9 bases at J, with 9 bases between the two ends. The CDR3 loop spans 12 amino acids. CDR3 residues: CASSLPLRELFF. CDR3 nucleotide sequence: TGTGCCAGCAGTTTACCGCTAAGGGAGCTGTTTTTT.

This clone was recorded once. The chain joins TRBV2 to TRBJ2-1; D gene uncertain. CDR1 is SNHLY, CDR2 FYNNEI, per germline. The V end lost 7 bases, the J end lost 2 bases, and 3 bases lay between the germline ends. The CDR3 runs 11 residues. The CDR3: CASTTYNEQFF. The CDR3 region has the DNA TGTGCCAGCACGACCTACAATGAGCAGTTCTTC.

This clone was seen a handful of times. The chain recombines TRBV19 with TRBJ1-6; D is undetermined. The CDR3 loop spans 14 amino acids. V dropped 7 bases and J dropped 4 bases, with 11 bases sitting between them. Germline CDR1 is LNHDA and CDR2 is SQIVND (reference sequence). The CDR3 spells CASTGDGYNSPLHF. CDR3 coding DNA: TGTGCCAGTACCGGCGACGGATATAATTCACCCCTCCACTTT.

This sequence joins TRBV10-1 and TRBJ2-5; D unclear. Trimming stripped 0 bases from V and 2 bases from J, with 10 bases between. This CDR3 comprises 15 residues. The V gene's germline CDR1 is WNHNN and CDR2 SYGVQD (reference sequence). The CDR3, as DNA: TGCGCCAGCAGTGAGTCGAGGCCAGGTCAAGAGACCCAGTACTTC. Its translation: CASSESRPGQETQYF.

Only a few counts were recorded for this clone. The chain has TRBV28 and TRBJ1-2; D remains unclear. CDR3 length: 11 residues. Germline CDR1 is MDHEN and CDR2 is SYDVKM. Deletions cut 5 bases from V and 8 bases from J, with 9 bases between. DNA of the CDR3: TGTGCCAGCAGTGGGGTCCGCGGCTACACCTTC. Its translation is CASSGVRGYTF.

This clone occurred a few times. The chain carries TRBV18 and TRBJ1-5; possibly TRBD1 for D (6 bases). Trimming removed 4 bases from V and 1 base from J, with 11 bases in between. The CDR3 has 15 residues. Germline V gene sequence: CDR1 KGHSH, CDR2 LQKENI. CDR3 DNA: TGTGCCAGCTCACGCGACAGGTCAAGCAATCAGCCCCAGCATTTT. This gives the protein CASSRDRSSNQPQHF.

In regard to this clone: A junction boundary mismatches the germline segment, possibly from a read error. The V call is TRBV4-1, the J call TRBJ1-2; unclear D gene. The CDR3 has 13 residues. Germline CDR1 MGHRA, CDR2 YSYEKL. This CDR3 reads CASSQGTGWRLLF. The CDR3 DNA follows: TGCGCCAGCAGCCAAGGCACGGGCTGGCGTCTCCTCTTC.

This chain links TRBV28 with TRBJ2-7, with a possible D match to TRBD1 (6 bases). The CDR3 length is 15 residues. Trimming cost V 7 bases and J 5 bases, with 21 bases left between them. The V gene's germline CDR1 is MDHEN and CDR2 SYDVKM. This CDR3 is CASMGIQGRGDEQYF. The CDR3 region has the DNA TGTGCCAGCATGGGCATACAGGGAAGAGGCGACGAGCAGTACTTC.

The gene calls are TRBV25-1 and TRBJ2-2, with 10 bases matching TRBD1. This CDR3 has 14 amino acids. Germline V lookup: CDR1 MGHDK, CDR2 SYGVNS. The V gene end was trimmed by 3 bases and the J gene end by 7 bases; junction bases not matched to a gene: 2. CDR3 coding DNA: TGTGCCAGCAGTGAGGGACAGGGGTTCGGGGAGCTGTTTTTT. As protein: CASSEGQGFGELFF.

J is TRBJ1-5 and V is TRBV6-5; D is unresolved. From germline, CDR1 is MNHEY and CDR2 SVGAGI. The CDR3 is made up of 15 amino acids. Trimming removed 6 bases at V and 6 bases at J, with 18 bases between. The CDR3 spells CASRSEDGFRQPQHF. The DNA of the CDR3 is TGTGCCAGCAGGAGCGAAGATGGTTTTCGTCAGCCCCAGCATTTT.

This clone was counted a single time. The rearrangement joins TRBV5-1 to TRBJ2-3; D may be TRBD1 or TRBD2 (5 bases each). Germline V lookup: CDR1 SGHRS, CDR2 YFSETQ. The CDR3 length is 16 residues. Deletions cut 0 bases from V and 5 bases from J, with 16 bases between. This chain's CDR3 is CASSLGTVGVGDTQYF. The CDR3 DNA reads as TGCGCCAGCAGCTTGGGAACGGTGGGGGTGGGAGATACGCAGTATTTT.

In its sample, this clone was seen once. Written as DNA, the CDR3 is TGTGCCAGCAGTGAATGGGACAGGGACACTGAAGCTTTCTTT. As protein: CASSEWDRDTEAFF. The rearrangement links TRBV25-1 to TRBJ1-1, with TRBD1 matching over 9 bases. V was pared by 1 base and J by 3 bases, with 0 bases of the junction left unmatched. CDR3 length: 14 residues. CDR1 MGHDK and CDR2 SYGVNS come from the germline V gene.

The chain carries TRBV2 and TRBJ2-7; no reliable D call. Germline V gene data show CDR1 as SNHLY and CDR2 as FYNNEI. Trimming removed 4 bases from V and 5 bases from J, with 12 bases in between. The CDR3 is 13 amino acids. The CDR3 here is CASSVGKLNEQYF. The CDR3 nucleotides read TGTGCCAGCAGTGTAGGGAAATTAAACGAGCAGTACTTC.

This chain joins TRBV9 and TRBJ1-1; D remains ambiguous. Germline V lookup: CDR1 SGDLS, CDR2 YYNGEE. The CDR3 loop spans 13 amino acids. V lost 4 bases to trimming and J lost 4 bases, with 11 bases between them. In nucleotides, the CDR3 is TGTGCCAGCAGCCCCACCGTGGGCACTGAAGCTTTCTTT. It specifies CASSPTVGTEAFF.